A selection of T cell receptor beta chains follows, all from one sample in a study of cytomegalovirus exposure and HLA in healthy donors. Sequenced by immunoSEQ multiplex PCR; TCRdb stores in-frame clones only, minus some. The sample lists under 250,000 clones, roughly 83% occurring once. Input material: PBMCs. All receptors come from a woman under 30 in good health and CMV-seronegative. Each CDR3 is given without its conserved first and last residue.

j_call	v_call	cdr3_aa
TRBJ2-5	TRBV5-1	ASSLEGRGETQY
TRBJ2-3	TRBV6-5	ASSYRTGVTDTQY
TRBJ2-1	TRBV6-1	ASSVGRAEQF
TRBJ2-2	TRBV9	ASSLGPRPHTGELF
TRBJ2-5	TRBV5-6	ASSLPPDLETQY
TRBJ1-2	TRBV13	ASSLRTGTGDGYT
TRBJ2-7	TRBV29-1	SVGAGVSYEQY
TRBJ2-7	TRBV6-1	ASSGRRLAAAYEQY
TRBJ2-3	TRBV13	ASSYSGTGDADTQY
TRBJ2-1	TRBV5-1	ASSLTGTPAYNEQF
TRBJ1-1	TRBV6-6	ASSYFGQGTEAF
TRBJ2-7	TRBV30	AWSTPFGTGRVEQY
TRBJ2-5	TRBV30	AWSAGDQETQY
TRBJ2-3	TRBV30	AWSPGGETDTQY
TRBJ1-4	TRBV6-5	ASSYSTGVRREKLF
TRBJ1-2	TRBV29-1	SVEGTGRYGYT
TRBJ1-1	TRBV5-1	ASSLTGNINTEAF
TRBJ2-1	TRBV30	AWAKRGLTYNEQF
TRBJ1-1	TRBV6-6	ASSRGGMNTEAF
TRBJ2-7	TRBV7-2	ASSPRSGNNYEQY
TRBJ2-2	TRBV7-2	ASSLAKGAGGNTGELF
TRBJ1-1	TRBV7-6	ASSPGDRPEAF
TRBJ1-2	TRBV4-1	ASSQDAGYGYT
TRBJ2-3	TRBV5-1	ASSLADPSTDTQY
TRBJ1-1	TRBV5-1	ASSLGAEAF
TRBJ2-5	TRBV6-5	ASSPPTGGETQY
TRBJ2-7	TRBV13	ASSRGQGSYEQY
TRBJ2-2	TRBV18	ASSPKGAGYNTGELF
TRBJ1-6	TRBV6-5	ASSTALYNSPLH
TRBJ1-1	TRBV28	ASSLWGQSNTEAF
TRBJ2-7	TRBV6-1	ASNQGPNLYEQY
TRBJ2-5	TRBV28	ASSLGRGWEY
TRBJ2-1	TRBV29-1	SGQGDYNEQF
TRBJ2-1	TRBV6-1	ASSELGGSYNEQF
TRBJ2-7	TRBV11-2	ASSFSSGGGTLY
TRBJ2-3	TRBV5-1	ASSLDASRIETQY
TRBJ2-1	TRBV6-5	ASSYSHRGRGNEQF